This TCR beta chain comes out of a study of shared clonotypes between healthy human individuals. Regarding this clone: No antigen is known for it.

For each subset, genomic DNA was distributed in equal portions over several immunoSEQ plates. Produced via immunoSEQ multiplex PCR; TCRdb's table is partial and in-frame only. The table shows 2 million to 3 million clones, with roughly 93% occurring only once. Overall study findings and caveats: Estimated richness values were generally larger in naive subsets than in memory subsets.

This CDR3 is 12 amino acids long. Germline V gene sequence: CDR1 SQVTM, CDR2 ANQGSEA. Trimming took off 3 bases at V and 6 bases at J, with 11 bases between the two ends. The sequencing sample was made of naive CD4+ T cells from PBMCs. Indicated subset: CD45RA+ positively selected. This TCR came from a young man in good health. Some clones in this sample may be carry-over from other donors' samples. The chain uses TRBV29-1 and TRBJ1-1, with D perhaps TRBD1 (6 bases). The CDR3 DNA follows: TGCAGCGTTGACAGGGGCCTGGCTGAAGCTTTCTTT. Encoded protein: CSVDRGLAEAFF.